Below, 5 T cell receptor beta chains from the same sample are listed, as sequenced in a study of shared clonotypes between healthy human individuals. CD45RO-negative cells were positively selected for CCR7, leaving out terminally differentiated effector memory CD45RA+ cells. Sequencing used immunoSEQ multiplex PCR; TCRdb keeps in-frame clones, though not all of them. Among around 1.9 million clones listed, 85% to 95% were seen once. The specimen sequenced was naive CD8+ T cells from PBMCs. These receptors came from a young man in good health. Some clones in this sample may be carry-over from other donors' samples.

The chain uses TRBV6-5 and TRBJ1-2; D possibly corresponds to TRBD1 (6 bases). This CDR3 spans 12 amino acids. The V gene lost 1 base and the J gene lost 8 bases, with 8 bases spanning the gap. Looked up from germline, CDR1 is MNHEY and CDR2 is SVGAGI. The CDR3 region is CASSYWGQGYTF. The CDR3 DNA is TGTGCCAGCAGTTACTGGGGGCAAGGCTACACCTTC.

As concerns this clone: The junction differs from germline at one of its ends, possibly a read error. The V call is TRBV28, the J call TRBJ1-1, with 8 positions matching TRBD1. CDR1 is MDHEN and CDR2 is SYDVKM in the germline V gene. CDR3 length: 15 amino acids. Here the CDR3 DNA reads TGTGCCAGCAGTATATGGACAGGGCTCACGACTGAAGCTTTCTTT. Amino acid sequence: CASSIWTGLTTEAFF. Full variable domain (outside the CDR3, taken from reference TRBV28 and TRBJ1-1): DVKVTQSSRYLVKRTGEKVFLECVQDMDHENMFWYRQDPGLGLRLIYFSYDVKMKEKGDIPEGYSVSREKKERFSLILESASTNQTSMYLCASSIWTGLTTEAFFGQGTRLTVV.

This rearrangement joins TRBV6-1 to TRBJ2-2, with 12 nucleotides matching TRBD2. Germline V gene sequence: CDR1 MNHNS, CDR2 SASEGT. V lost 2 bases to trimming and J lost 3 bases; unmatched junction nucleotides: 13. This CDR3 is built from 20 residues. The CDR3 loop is CASSEYPGLAGGPDTGELFF. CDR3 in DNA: TGTGCCAGCAGTGAATACCCCGGTCTAGCGGGAGGGCCGGACACCGGGGAGCTGTTTTTT.

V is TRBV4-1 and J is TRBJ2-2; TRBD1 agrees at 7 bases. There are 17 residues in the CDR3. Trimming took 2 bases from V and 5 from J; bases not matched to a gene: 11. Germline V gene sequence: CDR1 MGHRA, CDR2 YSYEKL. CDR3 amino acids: CASSQWSRQGTTGELFF. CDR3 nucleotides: TGCGCCAGCAGCCAATGGTCCCGACAGGGAACGACCGGGGAGCTGTTTTTT.

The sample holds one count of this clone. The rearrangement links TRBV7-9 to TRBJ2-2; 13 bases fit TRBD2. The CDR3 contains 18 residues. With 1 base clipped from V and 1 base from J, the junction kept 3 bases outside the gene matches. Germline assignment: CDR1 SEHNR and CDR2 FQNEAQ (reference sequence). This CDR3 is CASSLGGLAGMNTGELFF. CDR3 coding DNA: TGTGCCAGCAGCTTAGGGGGACTAGCGGGAATGAACACCGGGGAGCTGTTTTTT. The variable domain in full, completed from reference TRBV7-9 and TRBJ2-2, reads DTGVSQNPRHKITKRGQNVTFRCDPISEHNRLYWYRQTLGQGPEFLTYFQNEAQLEKSRLLSDRFSAERPKGSFSTLEIQRTEQGDSAMYLCASSLGGLAGMNTGELFFGEGSRLTVL.